The sequence of this T cell receptor beta chain was determined in a study of blood T cell repertoires in COVID-19. Study information: Acute and convalescent COVID-19 samples came from the United States, Italy and Spain. PBMCs, B-cell-depleted T cells, or T cells were the source of the cDNA or gDNA that made up the material.

V lost 6 bases and J lost 0, with 14 bases in between. The CDR3 contains 15 residues. From germline, CDR1 is SGDLS and CDR2 YYNGEE. How the authors handled the data: Quantification of nucleated cells was approximated via reference gene primer amplification. Only in-frame clones appear in the TCRdb table, and some are missing; sequencing was by immunoSEQ multiplex PCR. V and J calls and clone size are those listed in that table; D and trimming were worked out from the DNA. The data show some 47,000 clones, 85% to 90% seen once. The receptor's source is a man in his fifties or sixties with active COVID-19. J is TRBJ2-3 and V is TRBV9; D possibly corresponds to TRBD2 (6 bases). Sequencing input: peripheral blood. In nucleotides, the CDR3 is TGTGCCAGCAATAGCGGATTAGCTAGCACAGATACGCAGTATTTT. It is translated as CASNSGLASTDTQYF.